What follows are 8 T cell receptor beta chains derived from one specimen sequenced in a study of radiation and T cells in renal cell carcinoma. Sequencing was performed with immunoSEQ multiplex PCR; in TCRdb, only in-frame clones are kept and a portion is missing. Of about 130,000 clones in the sample, roughly 80% were seen once. Time point specified: baseline pretreatment blood. Treatment given: 15 Gy SBRT to primary tumor, nephrectomy 4 weeks later. This specimen consisted of blood, obtained from a patient whose treatment included radiotherapy and nephrectomy. These receptors all come from a woman aged 60-75 years with renal cell carcinoma.

This sequence joins TRBV7-6 and TRBJ2-5; no firm D call. The germline V gene encodes CDR1 SGHVS and CDR2 FNYEAQ. The ends were cut back, 5 bases at V and 7 bases at J, with 11 bases in the middle. There are 12 residues in the CDR3. The CDR3 DNA reads TGTGCCAGCAGCCAAGGCGGCGGGACCCAGTACTTC. It codes for CASSQGGGTQYF.

This chain connects TRBV14 to TRBJ2-2, with a weak D call TRBD2 (5 bases). Looked up from germline, CDR1 is SGHDN and CDR2 is FVKESK. V lost 1 base and J lost 3, with 9 bases in between. The CDR3 contains 15 residues. The CDR3 sequence is CASSQGGWDTGELFF. CDR3 DNA sequence: TGTGCCAGCAGCCAAGGAGGGTGGGACACCGGGGAGCTGTTTTTT.

The rearrangement joins TRBV9 to TRBJ2-7, with D possibly matching TRBD2 (6 bases). Germline-derived CDR1 and CDR2 are SGDLS and YYNGEE. V lost 3 bases and J lost 6, with 13 bases in between. The CDR3 loop spans 13 amino acids. The DNA of the CDR3 is TGTGCCAGCAGCGCGGGACTTGAGGCCGAGCAGTACTTC. It is translated as CASSAGLEAEQYF.

The chain links TRBV27 to TRBJ1-4; TRBD1 matches 7 bases. With V trimmed by 6 bases and J by 1 base, 5 bases remained unmatched. The CDR3 length is 15 residues. Germline V lookup: CDR1 MNHEY, CDR2 SMNVEV (reference sequence). The CDR3 DNA is TGTGCCAGCAGACCCCGGGACAGAACTAATGAAAAACTGTTTTTT. Residues: CASRPRDRTNEKLFF.

This chain joins TRBV6-6 and TRBJ1-2; possibly TRBD1 for D (5 bases). From germline, CDR1 is MNHNY and CDR2 SVGAGI (reference sequence). Trimming removed 5 bases from V and 4 bases from J, with 17 bases in between. CDR3 length: 15 amino acids. CDR3 sequence: CASSLSSGGVYGYTF. In DNA, the CDR3 is TGTGCCAGCAGTCTTTCAAGTGGGGGGGTCTATGGCTACACCTTC.

The chain recombines TRBV7-2 with TRBJ1-3; D gene uncertain. The germline CDR1 and CDR2 sequences are SGHTA and FQGNSA. There are 16 residues in the CDR3. V was shortened by 1 base and J by 0 bases, with 10 bases between the two germline ends. The chain's CDR3 is CASSLVLQSSGNTIYF. The CDR3, as DNA: TGTGCCAGCAGCTTAGTTTTACAGAGCTCTGGAAACACCATATATTTT.

This clone was detected only once. This chain joins TRBV6-5 and TRBJ1-2; TRBD1 aligns across 7 bases. V shed 6 bases and J 3 bases; nucleotides not matched to a gene: 7. CDR3 size: 14 residues. Germline-derived CDR1 and CDR2 are MNHEY and SVGAGI. In DNA, the CDR3 is TGTGCCAGCAGCCGGGACAGAAAAGACTATGGCTACACCTTC. This gives the protein CASSRDRKDYGYTF.

This chain links TRBV4-2 with TRBJ2-7; 7 bases line up with TRBD1. Germline V lookup: CDR1 LGHNA, CDR2 YNFKEQ. Trimming took 4 bases from V and 5 from J; bases not matched to a gene: 5. This CDR3 is 13 amino acids long. The CDR3 region has the DNA TGTGCCAGCAGCCCACAGGGGCGGCACGAGCAGTACTTC. Its protein product is CASSPQGRHEQYF.